Sequencing of this T cell receptor beta chain was carried out in a study of Ad26.COV2.S vaccination and SARS-CoV-2 variants. Findings of the study overall: Non-spike TCR breadth was similar in vaccine and placebo recipients. Vaccine recipients showed a spike-specific TCR breadth that was higher than in placebo recipients.

Note on this clone: What it binds is unknown.

The CDR3 sequence is 14 residues long. Trimming cost V 3 bases and J 1 base, with 4 bases left between them. Germline V lookup: CDR1 MNHEY, CDR2 SMNVEV (reference sequence). The protocol was immunoSEQ multiplex PCR, while the TCRdb copy is restricted to in-frame clones and leaves out a portion. The sample lists over 450,000 clones, nearly 90% occurring once. Treatment reported: around 19 received Ad26.COV2.S at low or high dose, single or two shots; several received placebo; per-sample allocation not given. Material that was analyzed had been drawn on day 63 after the first vaccine or placebo injection. The administered vaccine (an Ad26 vector) expressed Wuhan-strain SARS-CoV-2 spike.

The sample in question was peripheral blood, obtained in a trial of Ad26.COV2.S vaccine versus placebo. The receptor was isolated from a person aged 18-60 years who received the Ad26.COV2.S COVID-19 vaccine or a placebo. This sequence joins TRBV27 and TRBJ1-6; D is ambiguous. DNA of the CDR3: TGTGCCAGCAGTTTGGGATCCTATAATTCACCCCTCCACTTT. Translation gives CASSLGSYNSPLHF.